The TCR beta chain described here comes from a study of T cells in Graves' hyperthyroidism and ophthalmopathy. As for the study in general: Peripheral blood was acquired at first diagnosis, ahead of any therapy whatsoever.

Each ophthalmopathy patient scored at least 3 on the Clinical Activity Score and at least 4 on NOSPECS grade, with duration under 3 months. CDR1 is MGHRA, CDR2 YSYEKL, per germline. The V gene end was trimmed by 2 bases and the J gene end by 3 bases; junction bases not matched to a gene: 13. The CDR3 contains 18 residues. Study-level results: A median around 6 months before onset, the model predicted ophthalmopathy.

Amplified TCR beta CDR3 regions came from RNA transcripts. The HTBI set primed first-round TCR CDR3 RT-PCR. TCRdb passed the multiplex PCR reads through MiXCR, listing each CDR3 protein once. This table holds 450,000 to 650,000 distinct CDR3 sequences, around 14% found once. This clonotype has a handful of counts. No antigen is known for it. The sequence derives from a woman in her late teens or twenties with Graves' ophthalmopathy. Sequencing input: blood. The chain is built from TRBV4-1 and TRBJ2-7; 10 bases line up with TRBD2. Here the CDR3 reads CASSQSVVAGGRDYEQYF. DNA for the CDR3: TGCGCCAGCAGCCAAAGTGTGGTAGCGGGAGGTCGGGACTACGAGCAGTACTTC.